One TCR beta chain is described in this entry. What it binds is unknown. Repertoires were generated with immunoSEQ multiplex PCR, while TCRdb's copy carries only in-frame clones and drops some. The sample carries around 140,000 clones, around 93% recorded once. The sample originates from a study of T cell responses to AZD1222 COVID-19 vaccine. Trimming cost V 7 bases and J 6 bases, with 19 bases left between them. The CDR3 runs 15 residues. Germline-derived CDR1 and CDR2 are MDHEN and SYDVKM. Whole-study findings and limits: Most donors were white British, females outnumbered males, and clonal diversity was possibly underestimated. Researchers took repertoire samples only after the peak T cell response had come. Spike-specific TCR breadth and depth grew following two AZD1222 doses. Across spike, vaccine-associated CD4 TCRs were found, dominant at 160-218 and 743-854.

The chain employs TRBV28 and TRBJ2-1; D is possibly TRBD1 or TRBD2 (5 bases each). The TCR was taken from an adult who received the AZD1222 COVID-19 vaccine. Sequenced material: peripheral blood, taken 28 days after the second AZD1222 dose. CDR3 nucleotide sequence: TGTGCCAGCATCGATCCCTGGGGGAGTCCCAATGAGCAGTTCTTC. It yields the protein CASIDPWGSPNEQFF. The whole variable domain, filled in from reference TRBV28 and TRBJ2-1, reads DVKVTQSSRYLVKRTGEKVFLECVQDMDHENMFWYRQDPGLGLRLIYFSYDVKMKEKGDIPEGYSVSREKKERFSLILESASTNQTSMYLCASIDPWGSPNEQFFGPGTRLTVL.